Below, 32 T cell receptor beta chains from the same sample are listed, as sequenced in a study of blood T cell repertoires in COVID-19. The repertoire was sequenced with immunoSEQ multiplex PCR; TCRdb's copy has only in-frame clones and lacks some. The table has some 130,000 clones, around 88% seen once; the top ten hold roughly 18%. The sequenced material came from peripheral blood. These receptors were collected from a man aged 50 or older with active or convalescent COVID-19.

The CDR3 protein is CSGTRRGQMNTEAFF. DNA of the CDR3: TGCAGCGGGACCCGGCGCGGACAGATGAACACTGAAGCTTTCTTT. This rearrangement joins TRBV29-1 to TRBJ1-1; possibly TRBD1 for D (6 bases). Germline CDR1 reads SQVTM; CDR2 reads ANQGSEA. V gave up 7 bases and J gave up 0 bases, with 18 bases separating them. CDR3 length: 15 amino acids.

V gene TRBV9 combines with J gene TRBJ2-1, with TRBD2 identical over 11 bases. Germline CDR1 reads SGDLS; CDR2 reads YYNGEE. The CDR3 runs 16 residues. Trimming took 0 bases from V and 7 from J; bases not matched to a gene: 6. In DNA, the CDR3 is TGTGCCAGCAGCGTAGTAGCGGGGGGGTCTCATAATGAGCAGTTCTTC. Translation: CASSVVAGGSHNEQFF.

This clone was detected once. V and J are TRBV18 and TRBJ2-3, with 7 positions matching TRBD1. The CDR3 spans 13 residues. V dropped 3 bases and J dropped 7; count of bases not matched to a gene: 4. CDR1 is KGHSH and CDR2 is LQKENI in the germline V gene. The CDR3 DNA reads TGTGCCAGCTCACCGGAACAGGGGAATACGCAGTATTTT. Translated: CASSPEQGNTQYF.

This clone has just one count. The V and J genes are TRBV19 and TRBJ2-1, with TRBD2 as a possible D gene (5 bases). This CDR3 has 16 amino acids. V lost 5 bases, J lost 4 bases, and 18 bases lay in between. The germline CDR1 and CDR2 sequences are LNHDA and SQIVND (reference sequence). The CDR3 nucleotides are TGTGCCAGTAGTGGAGGACCACCCTTAGGGTACAATGAGCAGTTCTTC. Translating it yields CASSGGPPLGYNEQFF.

The V and J genes are TRBV30 and TRBJ2-1, with 9 bases identical to TRBD2. Germline V gene sequence: CDR1 GTSNPN, CDR2 SVGIG (reference sequence). V shed 1 base and J 5 bases; nucleotides not matched to a gene: 3. The CDR3 covers 14 residues. CDR3 in DNA: TGTGCCTGGAGTGACGGCGGGGGGGACAATGAGCAGTTCTTC. It encodes CAWSDGGGDNEQFF.

The chain is built from TRBV28 and TRBJ1-2; 7 nucleotides align to TRBD1. The ends lost 4 bases at V and 4 bases at J; junction bases unmatched: 9. Germline-derived CDR1 and CDR2 are MDHEN and SYDVKM. The CDR3 has 15 residues. CDR3 nucleotides: TGTGCCAGCAGTTATTTCGGGTACAGGGGCTATGGCTACACCTTC. Translating it yields CASSYFGYRGYGYTF.

The genes are TRBV30 and TRBJ1-2; D gene ambiguous. V was trimmed by 0 bases and J by 4 bases, leaving 12 bases between them. Germline CDR1 and CDR2: GTSNPN and SVGIG (reference sequence). CDR3 length equals 14 residues. CDR3 sequence reads: CAWSVRGRGYGYTF. CDR3 sequence (DNA): TGTGCCTGGAGTGTACGAGGTCGAGGCTATGGCTACACCTTC.

This clone was seen only a few times. J is TRBJ2-1 and V is TRBV11-2; D gene ambiguous. Germline lookup yields CDR1 SGHAT and CDR2 FQNNGV. CDR3 length: 14 amino acids. The germline V and J ends were trimmed by 1 base and 0 bases, with 4 bases remaining between them. For the CDR3, the DNA is TGTGCCAGCAGCTTAGCGAGCTCCTACAATGAGCAGTTCTTC. This translates into CASSLASSYNEQFF.

The chain recombines TRBV2 with TRBJ1-3; 9 positions agree with TRBD1. V lost 8 bases, J lost 7 bases, and 6 bases stayed unmatched. The CDR3 totals 13 residues. The germline CDR1 and CDR2 sequences are SNHLY and FYNNEI. The CDR3 sequence is CASGRDRANTIYF. CDR3 nucleotide sequence: TGTGCCAGCGGCAGGGACAGGGCCAACACCATATATTTT. Looking up the rest from reference TRBV2 and TRBJ1-3 gives the full variable domain: EPEVTQTPSHQVTQMGQEVILRCVPISNHLYFYWYRQILGQKVEFLVSFYNNEISEKSEIFDDQFSVERPDGSNFTLKIRSTKLEDSAMYFCASGRDRANTIYFGEGSWLTVV.

The chain couples TRBV14 to TRBJ2-5; 7 bases line up with TRBD1. Germline CDR1 SGHDN, CDR2 FVKESK. The CDR3 sequence is 16 residues long. V was pared by 4 bases and J by 2 bases, with 10 bases of the junction left unmatched. CDR3 in DNA: TGTGCCAGCAGCCCGCACAGGGGAAGGGGGCAAGAGACCCAGTACTTC. Translation gives CASSPHRGRGQETQYF.

This chain joins TRBV18 and TRBJ2-3; 8 nucleotides align to TRBD1. The trim removed 5 bases at V and 2 bases at J, leaving 9 bases unmatched. Germline V gives CDR1 KGHSH, CDR2 LQKENI. The length of the CDR3 is 16 residues. The CDR3 is CASSTSTGAYTDTQYF. The CDR3 DNA sequence: TGTGCCAGCTCAACCTCGACAGGGGCCTACACAGATACGCAGTATTTT.

The gene calls are TRBV29-1 and TRBJ2-5; a possible D gene is TRBD1 (5 bases). Between the trimmed V and J ends, which lost 5 bases and 2 bases, there was a span of 9 bases. Germline assignment: CDR1 SQVTM and CDR2 ANQGSEA. The CDR3 totals 12 residues. This CDR3 is CSVLRGQETQYF. The CDR3, as DNA: TGCAGCGTTCTTAGGGGACAAGAGACCCAGTACTTC.

This rearrangement joins TRBV29-1 to TRBJ2-5; tentative D call: TRBD2 (6 bases). There are 15 residues in the CDR3. Germline V CDR1 and CDR2: SQVTM, ANQGSEA. Between the trimmed V and J ends, which lost 6 bases and 0 bases, there was a span of 17 bases. The CDR3 sequence: CSVCPGLPYQETQYF. In DNA form, the CDR3 reads TGCAGCGTCTGTCCGGGACTCCCGTACCAAGAGACCCAGTACTTC.

In its sample, this clone was seen a few times. The rearrangement uses TRBV30 and TRBJ1-1; no definite D call. Germline V gene sequence: CDR1 GTSNPN, CDR2 SVGIG (reference sequence). The V and J ends lost 1 base and 0 bases respectively, with 15 bases between them. This CDR3 comprises 16 residues. The CDR3 DNA reads TGTGCCTGGAGTGGTCGGGGAGGGAGTCTGAACACTGAAGCTTTCTTT. It encodes CAWSGRGGSLNTEAFF.

CDR3 protein: CASSYSRTANYGYTF. DNA for the CDR3: TGTGCCAGCAGTTACTCTAGGACAGCTAACTATGGCTACACCTTC. The gene calls are TRBV6-5 and TRBJ1-2, with D possibly matching TRBD1 (6 bases). V was pared by 0 bases and J by 0 bases, with 8 bases between. Germline assignment: CDR1 MNHEY and CDR2 SVGAGI. The CDR3 extends over 15 amino acids.

V and J are TRBV20-1 and TRBJ1-1; D unresolved. The CDR3 covers 11 residues. V shed 4 bases and J shed 7 bases, with 10 bases lying between them. Germline CDR1 is DFQATT and CDR2 is SNEGSKA (reference sequence). CDR3 protein: CSATGELEAFF. The CDR3 DNA reads TGCAGTGCTACGGGAGAGCTTGAAGCTTTCTTT.

The J gene is TRBJ1-1, the V gene TRBV6-1; D uncertain. The V gene lost 1 base and the J gene lost 8 bases, with 8 bases spanning the gap. The V gene's germline CDR1 is MNHNS and CDR2 SASEGT. The CDR3 totals 12 residues. CDR3 DNA sequence: TGTGCCAGCAGTGAAGGAGGTTCCGAAGCTTTCTTT. It yields the protein CASSEGGSEAFF.

This sequence joins TRBV19 and TRBJ1-5, with a possible D match to TRBD1 (6 bases). CDR1 LNHDA and CDR2 SQIVND come from the germline V gene (reference sequence). V lost 6 bases and J lost 5, with 26 bases in between. The CDR3 extends over 18 amino acids. CDR3 amino acids: CASSPQSSRWAGDQPQHF. As DNA, the CDR3 is TGTGCCAGTAGCCCGCAGTCAAGTAGGTGGGCAGGGGATCAGCCCCAGCATTTT.

This chain connects TRBV2 to TRBJ2-5; 7 bases are a match to TRBD2. Looked up from germline, CDR1 is SNHLY and CDR2 is FYNNEI. V was clipped by 4 bases and J by 4 bases; unmatched bases: 0. This CDR3 has 12 amino acids. This CDR3 is CASSGGGETQYF. For the CDR3, the DNA is TGTGCCAGCAGTGGGGGGGGAGAGACCCAGTACTTC.

The rearrangement joins TRBV18 to TRBJ1-1; 9 nucleotides align to TRBD1. The length of the CDR3 is 16 residues. V shed 2 bases, J shed 1 base, and the junction held 5 bases outside the gene matches. Germline V gene lookup returns CDR1 KGHSH and CDR2 LQKENI. CDR3 region: CASSPFGQGTNTEAFF. CDR3 DNA sequence: TGTGCCAGCTCACCATTCGGACAGGGGACGAACACTGAAGCTTTCTTT.

This chain joins TRBV5-4 and TRBJ2-1; perhaps TRBD2 as D (6 bases). This CDR3 is built from 17 residues. V dropped 4 bases and J dropped 6 bases, with 23 bases sitting between them. CDR1 is SGHNT, CDR2 YYREEE, per germline (reference sequence). This CDR3 is CASSPPERLGGGNEQFF. CDR3 bases: TGTGCCAGCAGCCCACCGGAACGACTGGGAGGAGGCAATGAGCAGTTCTTC.

The gene calls are TRBV5-8 and TRBJ2-6, with no clear D. The CDR3 has 19 residues. Trimming shortened V by 0 bases and J by 0 bases, and 16 bases separated the two germline ends. Looked up from germline, CDR1 is SGHTS and CDR2 is YDEGEE. DNA of the CDR3: TGTGCCAGCAGCTTGGTGATAGGTAGCCATCACTCTGGGGCCAACGTCCTGACTTTC. As protein: CASSLVIGSHHSGANVLTF.

The V and J genes are TRBV6-1 and TRBJ2-1; D is perhaps TRBD1 (6 bases). Germline assignment: CDR1 MNHNS and CDR2 SASEGT. This CDR3 contains 15 residues. V was pared by 3 bases and J by 5 bases, with 14 bases between. The CDR3, as DNA: TGTGCCAGCAGTGACCGTGGGACACCTAACAATGAGCAGTTCTTC. Protein product: CASSDRGTPNNEQFF.

V usage is TRBV5-4 and J usage is TRBJ1-3, with unresolved D. Trimming took 4 bases from V and 4 from J, leaving 15 bases between them. CDR1 and CDR2 (germline): SGHNT, YYREEE (reference sequence). This CDR3 contains 15 residues. In nucleotides, the CDR3 is TGTGCCAGCAGCCTTTTGGGCCGCGGGGGAAACACCATATATTTT. Amino acid sequence: CASSLLGRGGNTIYF.

The chain recombines TRBV12-5 with TRBJ1-1; D not resolved. V was pared by 7 bases and J by 7 bases, with 16 bases between. Germline CDR1 reads LGHNT; CDR2 reads FRNRAP. The CDR3 consists of 13 residues. The CDR3 loop is CASEPITIFEAFF. The CDR3 nucleotides read TGTGCTAGTGAACCCATTACTATCTTTGAAGCTTTCTTT.

This chain links TRBV19 with TRBJ2-7, with 10 bases identical to TRBD1. The CDR3 covers 13 residues. J gave up 5 bases and V 6 bases, and 4 bases lay outside the gene matches. Germline V CDR1 and CDR2: LNHDA, SQIVND (reference sequence). The CDR3 coding sequence is TGTGCCAGTAGGCGACAGGGGGCCCACGAGCAGTACTTC. Translated: CASRRQGAHEQYF.

In DNA form, the CDR3 reads TGTGCCAGCAGCTTGGGCCTAGATAAGCCCCAGCATTTT. Its protein product is CASSLGLDKPQHF. The genes are TRBV5-6 and TRBJ1-5; the D is unclear. This CDR3 is built from 13 residues. Per germline, CDR1 SGHDT and CDR2 YYEEEE. V was clipped by 0 bases and J by 8 bases, with 9 bases between them.

The genes are TRBV5-1 and TRBJ2-7; 9 nucleotides align to TRBD1. CDR3 length: 14 residues. CDR1 and CDR2 from the germline V gene are SGHRS and YFSETQ. V lost 1 base, J lost 6 bases, and 5 bases stayed unmatched. The CDR3 DNA follows: TGCGCCAGCAGCTTGTGGGACAGGGAGAGCGAGCAGTACTTC. Amino acid sequence: CASSLWDRESEQYF.

The genes are TRBV5-3 and TRBJ1-2, with D maybe TRBD1 (6 bases). TRBV5-3 is given ORF status, its function remaining uncertain. The CDR3 is 15 amino acids. V was shortened by 1 base and J by 4 bases, with 14 bases between the two germline ends. The CDR3 sequence: CARSLIRGVGYGYTF. The CDR3 DNA reads as TGTGCCAGAAGCTTGATCAGGGGAGTCGGCTATGGCTACACCTTC.

V and J are TRBV28 and TRBJ1-2; 7 bases fit TRBD1. Trimming at V came to 8 bases and at J to 4 bases, leaving 4 bases not matched to a gene. Germline CDR1 MDHEN, CDR2 SYDVKM. CDR3 size: 12 residues. CDR3 in DNA: TGTGCCAGCCTTGACAGGGCCTATGGCTACACCTTC. Protein product: CASLDRAYGYTF.

This chain links TRBV5-5 with TRBJ1-1; D gene uncertain. Trimming stripped 4 bases from V and 3 bases from J, with 13 bases between. Germline CDR1 is SGHKS and CDR2 is YYEKEE (reference sequence). The CDR3 is made up of 14 amino acids. The CDR3 loop reads CASSRPPGDTEAFF. CDR3 DNA sequence: TGTGCCAGCAGCCGCCCGCCCGGGGACACTGAAGCTTTCTTT.

This clone was recorded once. Here the CDR3 DNA reads TGTGCCAGCAGCTTAGAAGTAGCAGGGGCCCCCCTATTGAACACTGAAGCTTTCTTT. It yields the protein CASSLEVAGAPLLNTEAFF. The rearrangement joins TRBV7-6 to TRBJ1-1, with a tentative D call TRBD1 (6 bases). Germline loops: CDR1 SGHVS, CDR2 FNYEAQ. The V end lost 1 base, the J end lost 0 bases, and 21 bases lay between the germline ends. The length of the CDR3 is 19 residues.